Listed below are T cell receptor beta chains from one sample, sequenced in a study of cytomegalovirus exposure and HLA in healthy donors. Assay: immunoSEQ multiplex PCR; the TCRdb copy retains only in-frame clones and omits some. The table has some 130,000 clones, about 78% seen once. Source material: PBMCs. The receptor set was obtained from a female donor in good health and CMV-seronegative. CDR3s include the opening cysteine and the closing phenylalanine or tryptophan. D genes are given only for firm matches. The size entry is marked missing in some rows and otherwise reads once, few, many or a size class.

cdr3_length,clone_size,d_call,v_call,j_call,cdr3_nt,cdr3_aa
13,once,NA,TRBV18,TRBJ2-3,TGTGCCAGCTCAGTTGACAGCGCAGATACGCAGTATTTT,CASSVDSADTQYF
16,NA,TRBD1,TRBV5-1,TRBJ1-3,TGCGCCAGCAGGTTAACAGGGGGGAGCTCTGGAAACACCATATATTTT,CASRLTGGSSGNTIYF
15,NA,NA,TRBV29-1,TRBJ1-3,TGCAGCGTTGTTCTGGACAGTTACTCTGGAAACACCATATATTTT,CSVVLDSYSGNTIYF
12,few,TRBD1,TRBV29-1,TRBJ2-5,TGCAGCGTTCGGACAGGGGAAGAGACCCAGTACTTC,CSVRTGEETQYF
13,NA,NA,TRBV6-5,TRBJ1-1,TGTGCCAGCAAAGGAGGAGTAAACACTGAAGCTTTCTTT,CASKGGVNTEAFF
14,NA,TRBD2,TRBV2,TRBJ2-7,TGTGCCAGCAGTGAAACTAGCGGGAGTTACGAGCAGTACTTC,CASSETSGSYEQYF
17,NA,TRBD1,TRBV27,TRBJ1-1,TGTGCCAGCAGTTTAAGGTGGGGGACAGGGGGAAATTTTGAAGCTTTCTTT,CASSLRWGTGGNFEAFF
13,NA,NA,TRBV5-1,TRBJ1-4,TGCGCCAGCAGTCGTGAGCCTAATGAAAAACTGTTTTTT,CASSREPNEKLFF
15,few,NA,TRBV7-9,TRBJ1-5,TGTGCCAGCGACTCCGGTCCGAGTAGCAATCAGCCCCAGCATTTT,CASDSGPSSNQPQHF
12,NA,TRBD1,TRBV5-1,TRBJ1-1,TGCGCCAGCAGCTGGGACAGGCTGGAGGCTTTCTTT,CASSWDRLEAFF
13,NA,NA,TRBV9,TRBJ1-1,TGTGCCAGCAGCCCTACCATGAACACTGAAGCTTTCTTT,CASSPTMNTEAFF
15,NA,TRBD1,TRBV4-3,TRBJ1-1,TGCGCCAGCAGCCGGGACAGGGGCTTGAACACTGAAGCTTTCTTT,CASSRDRGLNTEAFF
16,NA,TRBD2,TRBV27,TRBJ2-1,TGTGCCAGCAGTTTATCGAGGGGACTAGACTACAATGAGCAGTTCTTC,CASSLSRGLDYNEQFF
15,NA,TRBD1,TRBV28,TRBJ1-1,TGTGCCAGCAGTCCCGGGACAGGGTTGGACACTGAAGCTTTCTTT,CASSPGTGLDTEAFF
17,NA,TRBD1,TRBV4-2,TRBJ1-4,TGTGCCAGCAGCCAAGAATCGATCGGACAGGGAGAAGAAAAACTGTTTTTT,CASSQESIGQGEEKLFF
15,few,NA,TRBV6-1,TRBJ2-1,TGTGCCAGCAGTGAAGGGGTTGAGGGATACAATGAGCAGTTCTTC,CASSEGVEGYNEQFF
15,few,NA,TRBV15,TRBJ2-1,TGTGCCACCAGCAGCGGTCGGGAGAGCTACAATGAGCAGTTCTTC,CATSSGRESYNEQFF
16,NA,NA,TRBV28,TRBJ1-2,TGTGCCGGCAGAGTTTCGCCCGCGGACAGTGGCTATGGCTACACCTTC,CAGRVSPADSGYGYTF
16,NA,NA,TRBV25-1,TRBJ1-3,TGTGCCAGCAGTGACTTGCCCCCAGGCCTTGGAAACACCATATATTTT,CASSDLPPGLGNTIYF
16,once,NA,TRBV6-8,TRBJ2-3,TGTGCCAGCAGTTACTCGAAGGACAGTAGCACAGATACGCAGTATTTT,CASSYSKDSSTDTQYF
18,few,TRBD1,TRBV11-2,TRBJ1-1,TGTGCCAGCAGCTCCCCCAGGGACAGGGATCGGGGGAACACTGAAGCTTTCTTT,CASSSPRDRDRGNTEAFF
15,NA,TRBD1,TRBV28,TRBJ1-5,TGTGCCAGCAGTTTAACTGAGGGGGCGCATCAGCCCCAGCATTTT,CASSLTEGAHQPQHF
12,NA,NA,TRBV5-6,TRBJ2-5,TGTGCCAGCAGCTTGGGGACTCAGGAGCAGTACTTC,CASSLGTQEQYF
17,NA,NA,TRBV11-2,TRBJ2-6,TGTGCCAGCAGCTTAGTGGGCATCCTCTCTGGGGCCAACGTCCTGACTTTC,CASSLVGILSGANVLTF
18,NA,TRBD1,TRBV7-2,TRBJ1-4,TGTGCCAGCAGCTTACGTTCGGGCAGGGGGCGAACTAATGAAAAACTGTTTTTT,CASSLRSGRGRTNEKLFF
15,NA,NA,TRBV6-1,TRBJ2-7,TGTGCCAGCAGTATTGAAGGGGCGAGCTCCTACGAGCAGTACTTC,CASSIEGASSYEQYF
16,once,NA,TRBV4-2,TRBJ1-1,TGTGCCAGCAGCCAAGATGAAAACACCAGGAACACTGAAGCTTTCTTT,CASSQDENTRNTEAFF
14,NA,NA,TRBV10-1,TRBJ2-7,TGCGCCAGCAGTCCCCCGGACTGGACCTACGAGCAGTACTTC,CASSPPDWTYEQYF
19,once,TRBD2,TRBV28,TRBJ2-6,TGTGCCAGCAGTACCCCGGGACTAGCGGGAGGAACTGGGGCCAACGTCCTGACTTTC,CASSTPGLAGGTGANVLTF
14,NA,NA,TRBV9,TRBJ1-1,TGTGCCAGCAGCGTAGAGCCGGTCGACACTGAAGCTTTCTTT,CASSVEPVDTEAFF
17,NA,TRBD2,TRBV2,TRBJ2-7,TGTGCCAGCAGTGAAGGGCTAGCGGGGGGGGGCTCCTACGAGCAGTACTTC,CASSEGLAGGGSYEQYF
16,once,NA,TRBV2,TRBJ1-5,TGTGCCAGCAGTGAATCGGGGAAGGGAGGCAATCAGCCCCAGCATTTT,CASSESGKGGNQPQHF
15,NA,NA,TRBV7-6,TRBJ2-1,TGTGCCAGCAGCTCGTTACAGGGCCGTAGCAATGAGCAGTTCTTC,CASSSLQGRSNEQFF
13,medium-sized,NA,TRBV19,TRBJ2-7,TGTGCCAGTAGTCTTGACAGTTCCTACGAGCAGTACTTC,CASSLDSSYEQYF
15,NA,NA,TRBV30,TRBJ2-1,TGTGCCTGGAACTCATACAGGGTTTCCTACAATGAGCAGTTCTTC,CAWNSYRVSYNEQFF
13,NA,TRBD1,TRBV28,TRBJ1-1,TGTGCCAGCACCCAAGCAGGGACAGGAGAAGCTTTCTTT,CASTQAGTGEAFF
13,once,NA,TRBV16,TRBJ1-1,TGTGCCAGCAGCCAATCATATAGCACTGAAGCTTTCTTT,CASSQSYSTEAFF
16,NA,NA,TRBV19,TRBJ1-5,TGTGCCAGTAGTATGCCCCCGCCGGTAGGCAATCAGCCCCAGCATTTT,CASSMPPPVGNQPQHF
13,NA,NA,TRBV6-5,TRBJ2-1,TGTGCCAGCAGGTACCCTACTCGTAATGAGCAGTTCTTC,CASRYPTRNEQFF
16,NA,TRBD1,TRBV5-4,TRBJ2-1,TGTGCCAGCAGCTTGCCCGCAGGGGGCGCGATGAATGAGCAGTTCTTC,CASSLPAGGAMNEQFF
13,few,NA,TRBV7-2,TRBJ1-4,TGTGCCAGCAGCTTAGAAGGCGGGGAAAAACTGTTTTTT,CASSLEGGEKLFF
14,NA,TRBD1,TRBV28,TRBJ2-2,TGTGCCAGCAGTTTTCGGACAGGGTACGGGGAGCTGTTTTTT,CASSFRTGYGELFF
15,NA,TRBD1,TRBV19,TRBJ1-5,TGTGCCAGTAGTACCCGGACAGGGAAATATCAGCCCCAGCATTTT,CASSTRTGKYQPQHF
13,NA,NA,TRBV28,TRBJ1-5,TGTGCCAGCAGTTTCAGGGATAATCAGCCCCAGCATTTT,CASSFRDNQPQHF
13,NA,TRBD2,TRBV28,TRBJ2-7,TGTGCCAGCAGTTTAGGGGGGGGCTACGAGCAGTACTTC,CASSLGGGYEQYF
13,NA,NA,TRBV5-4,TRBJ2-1,TGTGCCAGCAGCTTGGTCCCTAACAATGAGCAGTTCTTC,CASSLVPNNEQFF
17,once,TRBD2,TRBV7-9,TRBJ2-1,TGTGCCAGCAGCTTGGGTACGGGACTAGCGATGAACAATGAGCAGTTCTTC,CASSLGTGLAMNNEQFF
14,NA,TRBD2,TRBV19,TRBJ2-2,TGTGCCAGTAGTGGACTAGGTAACACCGGGGAGCTGTTTTTT,CASSGLGNTGELFF
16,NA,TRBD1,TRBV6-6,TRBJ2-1,TGTGCCAGCATCGCACGCCGGGACAGGGGTAACAATGAGCAGTTCTTC,CASIARRDRGNNEQFF
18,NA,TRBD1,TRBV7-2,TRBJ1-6,TGTGCCAGCAGCTTAGGGCTTACAGGGGGCTCCTATAATTCACCCCTCCACTTT,CASSLGLTGGSYNSPLHF
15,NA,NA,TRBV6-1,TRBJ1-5,TGTGCCAGCAGTGAAGAATTTTATAGCAATCAGCCCCAGCATTTT,CASSEEFYSNQPQHF
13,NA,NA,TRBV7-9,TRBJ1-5,TGTGCCAGCAGCATGGGGCTCGGTCAGCCCCAGCATTTT,CASSMGLGQPQHF